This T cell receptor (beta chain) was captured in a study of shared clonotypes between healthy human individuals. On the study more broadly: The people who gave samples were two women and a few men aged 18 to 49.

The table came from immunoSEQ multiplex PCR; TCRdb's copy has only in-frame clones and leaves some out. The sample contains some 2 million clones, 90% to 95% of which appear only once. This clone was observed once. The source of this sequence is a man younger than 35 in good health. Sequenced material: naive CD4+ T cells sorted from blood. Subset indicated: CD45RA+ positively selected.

The DNA for the CDR3 is TGTGCCAGCAGCAAAGGTGGGGGCTCTGGCTACACCTTC. This codes for CASSKGGGSGYTF. The rearrangement joins TRBV21-1 to TRBJ1-2; whether TRBD1, the table's D call, matches the DNA was not checked. TRBV21-1 is a documented pseudogene. This CDR3 contains 13 residues.